This passage covers 10 T cell receptor beta chains from one sample sequenced in a study of vaccination and CD4 T cells after COVID-19. For these receptors, no antigen is known. Sequenced with the Oncomine TCR Beta short-read assay was DNA taken from cultured CD4+ T cells. Each CDR3 protein is one row after TCRdb ran MiXCR on the PCR reads. The table lists fewer than 5,000 distinct CDR3 sequences, about 20% of them singletons, with over 20% in the top ten. Treatment here: approximately 10-day PBMC culture with coronavirus spike peptide pools or control peptides (ViraFEST assay). Sequencing used CD4+ T cells from blood, cultured in vitro. All receptors derive from a human donor who had recovered from COVID-19.

By sample fraction, this clonotype is medium-sized. J is TRBJ2-2 and V is TRBV12-3 or TRBV12-4; D call uncertain. The CDR3 extends over 14 amino acids. The ends were cut back, 6 bases at V and 1 base at J, with 9 bases in the middle. CDR3 DNA sequence: TGTGCCAGCAGCTTGCTCCTGAACACCGGGGAGCTGTTTTTT. Residues: CASSLLLNTGELFF.

The chain joins TRBV25-1 to TRBJ1-4; 7 bases agree with TRBD1. The germline CDR1 and CDR2 sequences are MGHDK and SYGVNS. The trim removed 3 bases at V and 0 bases at J, leaving 1 base unmatched. The CDR3 length is 15 residues. The CDR3 spells CASSEGQTTNEKLFF. CDR3 DNA: TGTGCCAGCAGTGAGGGACAGACAACTAATGAAAAACTGTTTTTT.

The chain is built from TRBV19 and TRBJ1-3; D is ambiguous. The V and J ends lost 6 bases and 0 bases respectively, with 12 bases between them. This CDR3 contains 15 residues. Germline loops: CDR1 LNHDA, CDR2 SQIVND (reference sequence). The CDR3 bases are TGTGCCAGTAGCTACCTCGGGAACTCTGGAAACACCATATATTTT. Its protein is CASSYLGNSGNTIYF.

Relative to its sample, this clonotype is medium-sized. V is TRBV20-1 and J is TRBJ1-1; the D gene is possibly TRBD1 (6 bases). Germline assignment: CDR1 DFQATT and CDR2 SNEGSKA (reference sequence). V lost 7 bases, J lost 0 bases, and 12 bases lay in between. CDR3 length equals 13 residues. The CDR3 reads CSGQGHMNTEAFF. The DNA of the CDR3 is TGCAGTGGTCAGGGACACATGAACACTGAAGCTTTCTTT.

This clonotype is judged medium-sized. The chain uses TRBV6-1 and TRBJ1-2; D not resolved. From germline, CDR1 is MNHNS and CDR2 SASEGT. V was pared by 0 bases and J by 8 bases, with 13 bases between. This CDR3 spans 14 amino acids. In DNA form, the CDR3 reads TGTGCCAGCAGTGAAGCTAGGGCCCCGGGGGGCTACACCTTC. It encodes CASSEARAPGGYTF.

This clonotype is medium-sized (0.01 to 0.1%) in the sample. This chain joins TRBV19 and TRBJ2-2; TRBD2 aligns across 12 bases. CDR3 length: 16 amino acids. Germline V gene data show CDR1 as LNHDA and CDR2 as SQIVND (reference sequence). V shed 4 bases, J shed 4 bases, and the junction held 4 bases outside the gene matches. CDR3 in amino acids: CASSSLAGGRTGELFF. DNA for the CDR3: TGTGCCAGTAGTAGTCTAGCGGGGGGGCGCACCGGGGAGCTGTTTTTT.

The rearrangement uses TRBV12-3 or TRBV12-4 and TRBJ1-5; D possibly corresponds to TRBD1 (5 bases). Trimming shortened V by 0 bases and J by 6 bases, and 12 bases separated the two germline ends. CDR3 length: 15 residues. CDR3 sequence (DNA): TGTGCCAGCAGTTTAGCAGGGGACTTGGGTCAGCCCCAGCATTTT. Amino acids: CASSLAGDLGQPQHF.

The chain combines TRBV6-1 with TRBJ1-4; D may be TRBD1 (5 bases). From germline, CDR1 is MNHNS and CDR2 SASEGT. This CDR3 has 15 residues. The CDR3 here is CASHNWGATNEKLFF. The CDR3 nucleotides read TGTGCTTCGCACAATTGGGGGGCAACTAATGAAAAACTGTTTTTT.

This clonotype was seen a handful of times. The chain has TRBV20-1 and TRBJ2-5, with a possible D match to TRBD2 (7 bases). The CDR3 has 14 amino acids. From germline, CDR1 is DFQATT and CDR2 SNEGSKA (reference sequence). Trimming pared 0 bases from V and 5 bases from J, leaving 13 bases between. This CDR3 is CSARDYEGGETQYF. The CDR3 coding sequence is TGCAGTGCTAGAGATTATGAGGGGGGGGAGACCCAGTACTTC.

The sample holds a few counts of this clonotype. The chain uses TRBV30 and TRBJ2-1, with 9 bases fitting TRBD1. Germline CDR1 and CDR2: GTSNPN and SVGIG (reference sequence). The CDR3 sequence is 16 residues long. V shed 2 bases, J shed 2 bases, and the junction held 7 bases outside the gene matches. The CDR3 DNA is TGTGCCTGGAGTCTTCCCGGACAGGGGCCCTACAATGAGCAGTTCTTC. Protein product: CAWSLPGQGPYNEQFF.